This T cell receptor (beta chain) is drawn from a study of tumor and adjacent non-tumor tissue in lung cancer. The CDR3 contains 15 residues. CDR1 is DFQATT, CDR2 SNEGSKA, per germline (reference sequence). V dropped 2 bases and J dropped 5; count of bases not matched to a gene: 11. The template was RNA from unsorted bulk tissue. This non-tumor lung sample came from over 3 cm beyond the tumor edge. Within the sample, this clonotype is medium-sized. A modified ARM-PCR protocol with three rounds of nested PCR amplified TCRbeta. TCRdb reprocessed the multiplex PCR reads with MiXCR, giving one entry per CDR3 protein. The sample shows approximately 80,000 distinct CDR3 sequences, roughly 80% of them seen only once.

The sample comprised distant non-tumor lung tissue. The rearrangement uses TRBV20-1 and TRBJ2-7; 8 positions match TRBD2. The receptor was isolated from a man aged 60-69 years with non-small cell lung cancer. The CDR3 sequence is CSARRSSGSLNEQYF. CDR3 sequence (DNA): TGCAGTGCTAGAAGGTCCAGCGGGAGTCTGAACGAGCAGTACTTC.